Detailed here is one T cell receptor beta chain. Its antigen is not identified. This sample is drawn from a study of monozygotic twins with inflammatory bowel disease. Molecular identifiers with 6-nucleotide sample barcodes were added during cDNA synthesis via template switching. TCRdb reprocessed the 5' RACE reads; each CDR3 protein has one entry and no DNA is given. The ten top clones account for approximately 5.4%, within a sample of fewer than 400,000 distinct CDR3 sequences. The germline gives CDR1 SGHTA, CDR2 FQGNSA. CDR3 length: 12 amino acids. Study-level findings and limits: Differing T cell subtypes remained indistinguishable.

The chain combines TRBV7-2 with TRBJ1-3. The sequence was obtained from a human donor with ulcerative colitis or Crohn's disease, or a healthy co-twin of an affected twin (not recorded which). The sequencing input was blood. This chain's CDR3 is CASSQNGNTIYF. Full variable domain (outside the CDR3, taken from reference TRBV7-2 and TRBJ1-3): GAGVSQSPSNKVTEKGKDVELRCDPISGHTALYWYRQSLGQGLEFLIYFQGNSAPDKSGLPSDRFSAERTGGSVSTLTIQRTQQEDSAVYLCASSQNGNTIYFGEGSWLTVV.